Below are 10 T cell receptor beta chains sequenced from a single sample in a study of blood T cell repertoires in COVID-19. The method was immunoSEQ multiplex PCR; TCRdb's version includes in-frame clones alone and lacks a portion of them. The sample has fewer than 45,000 clones, 65% to 85% seen once. Material for sequencing was peripheral blood. These TCRs come from a man in his forties with active or convalescent COVID-19.

The rearrangement joins TRBV24-1 to TRBJ2-2, with TRBD1 matching over 7 bases. V was pared by 8 bases and J by 1 base, with 6 bases of the junction left unmatched. This CDR3 comprises 15 residues. The germline V gene encodes CDR1 KGHDR and CDR2 SFDVKD. The CDR3 reads CATTDRTGNTGELFF. As DNA, the CDR3 is TGTGCCACCACCGACCGGACAGGGAACACCGGGGAGCTGTTTTTT.

The CDR3: CASSETDTQYF. The CDR3 DNA sequence: TGTGCCAGCAGCGAGACAGATACGCAGTATTTT. This sequence joins TRBV7-9 and TRBJ2-3; D is ambiguous. The V end was cut by 5 bases, the J end by 3 bases, with 3 bases between. Germline values: CDR1 SEHNR, CDR2 FQNEAQ (reference sequence). This CDR3 has 11 residues.

The chain combines TRBV30 with TRBJ1-5; 8 nucleotides agree with TRBD1. The V gene's germline CDR1 is GTSNPN and CDR2 SVGIG (reference sequence). V dropped 2 bases and J dropped 3; count of bases not matched to a gene: 21. The CDR3 consists of 20 residues. The CDR3 is CAWSPLDRDRDHPNNQPQHF. The CDR3 region has the DNA TGTGCCTGGAGTCCTCTGGACAGGGATCGGGACCATCCGAACAATCAGCCCCAGCATTTT.

The rearrangement uses TRBV2 and TRBJ2-6; 7 nucleotides align to TRBD1. The CDR3 loop spans 17 amino acids. J lost 1 base, V lost 6 bases, and 9 bases had no gene match. CDR1 and CDR2 (germline): SNHLY, FYNNEI. CDR3 in amino acids: CASSGPGQPSGANVLTF. CDR3 DNA sequence: TGTGCCAGCAGCGGCCCGGGACAGCCTTCTGGGGCCAACGTCCTGACTTTC.

V gene TRBV20-1 combines with J gene TRBJ1-5, with D maybe TRBD1 (6 bases). V dropped 3 bases and J dropped 5 bases, with 11 bases sitting between them. CDR3 length equals 13 residues. Germline CDR1 and CDR2: DFQATT and SNEGSKA (reference sequence). This CDR3 is CSASPGAYQPQHF. CDR3 DNA sequence: TGCAGTGCTAGTCCAGGGGCCTATCAGCCCCAGCATTTT.

This clone was counted between two and nine times. The chain has TRBV6-5 and TRBJ1-1, with TRBD1 matching over 9 bases. The CDR3 spans 14 residues. V was clipped by 5 bases and J by 4 bases; unmatched bases: 5. The germline V gene has CDR1 MNHEY and CDR2 SVGAGI. For the CDR3, the DNA is TGTGCCAGCAGTAGCCGGGACAGGGTCACTGAAGCTTTCTTT. The encoded protein is CASSSRDRVTEAFF.

This clone appeared a few times. DNA of the CDR3: TGTGCCAGCAGCTTACCCGGACAGGGGGCGATATCAGGGCAGTTCTTC. Protein sequence: CASSLPGQGAISGQFF. The rearrangement uses TRBV11-1 and TRBJ2-1; 11 bases are a match to TRBD1. The CDR3 totals 16 residues. V shed 2 bases and J 12 bases; nucleotides not matched to a gene: 12. Germline V gives CDR1 SGHAT, CDR2 FQDESV (reference sequence).

This sequence joins TRBV11-3 and TRBJ2-2, with TRBD2 matching over 7 bases. The CDR3 sequence is 15 residues long. In germline, CDR1 is SGHNT, CDR2 YENEEA. V lost 3 bases and J lost 2; bases outside the gene matches: 3. CDR3 DNA: TGTGCCAGCAGCTTGAGGGGACTAAACACCGGGGAGCTGTTTTTT. Its translation is CASSLRGLNTGELFF.

The chain has TRBV9 and TRBJ1-2; 9 nucleotides line up with TRBD1. V shed 4 bases, J shed 8 bases, and the junction held 18 bases outside the gene matches. The CDR3 sequence is 17 residues long. CDR1 is SGDLS and CDR2 is YYNGEE in the germline V gene. CDR3: CASSLDNPGTGFRGYTF. CDR3 DNA sequence: TGTGCCAGCAGCTTAGACAATCCCGGGACAGGGTTTCGAGGCTACACCTTC.

The rearrangement joins TRBV11-3 to TRBJ1-1; no clear D. V gave up 4 bases and J gave up 6 bases, with 12 bases separating them. This CDR3 contains 13 residues. The germline gives CDR1 SGHNT, CDR2 YENEEA. CDR3 residues: CASSSPRWAEAFF. DNA of the CDR3: TGTGCCAGCAGCTCCCCGAGGTGGGCTGAAGCTTTCTTT.